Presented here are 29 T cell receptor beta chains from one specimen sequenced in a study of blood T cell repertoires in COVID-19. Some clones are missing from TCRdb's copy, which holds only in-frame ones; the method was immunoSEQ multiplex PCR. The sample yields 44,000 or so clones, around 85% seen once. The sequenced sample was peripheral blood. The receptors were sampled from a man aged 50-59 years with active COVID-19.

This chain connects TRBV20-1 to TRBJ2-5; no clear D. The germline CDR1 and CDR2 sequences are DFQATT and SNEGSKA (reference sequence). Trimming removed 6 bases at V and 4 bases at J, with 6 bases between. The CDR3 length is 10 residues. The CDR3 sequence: CSAARETQYF. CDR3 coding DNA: TGCAGTGCAGCACGAGAGACCCAGTACTTC.

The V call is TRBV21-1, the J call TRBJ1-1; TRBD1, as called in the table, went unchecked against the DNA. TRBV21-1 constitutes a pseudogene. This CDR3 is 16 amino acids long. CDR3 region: CASSKVIGQLNTEAFF. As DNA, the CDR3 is TGTGCCAGCAGCAAAGTAATTGGACAGCTGAACACTGAAGCTTTCTTT.

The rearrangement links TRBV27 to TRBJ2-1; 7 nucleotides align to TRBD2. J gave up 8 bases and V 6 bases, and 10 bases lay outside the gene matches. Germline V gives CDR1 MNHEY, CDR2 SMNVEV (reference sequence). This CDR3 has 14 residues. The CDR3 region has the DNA TGTGCCAGCAGAGTGGGGGGGTCTTTGGATGAGCAGTTCTTC. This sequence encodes CASRVGGSLDEQFF.

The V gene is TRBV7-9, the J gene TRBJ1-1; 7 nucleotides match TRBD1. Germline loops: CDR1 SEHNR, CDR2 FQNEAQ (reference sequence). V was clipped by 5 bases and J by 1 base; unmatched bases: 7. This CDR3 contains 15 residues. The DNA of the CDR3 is TGTGCCAGCAGCCCAGTGGGGACAGAGAACACTGAAGCTTTCTTT. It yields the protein CASSPVGTENTEAFF.

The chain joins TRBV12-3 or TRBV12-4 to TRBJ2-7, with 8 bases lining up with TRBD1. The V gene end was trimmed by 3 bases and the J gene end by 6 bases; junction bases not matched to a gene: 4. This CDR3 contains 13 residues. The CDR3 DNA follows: TGTGCCAGCAGTTTTGGCAGGGGGCTCGAGCAGTACTTC. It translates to CASSFGRGLEQYF.

The CDR3 spells CASSFTGGTGNSPLHF. CDR3 coding DNA: TGTGCCAGCAGTTTTACAGGAGGGACGGGTAATTCACCCCTCCACTTT. The chain employs TRBV27 and TRBJ1-6, with D perhaps matching TRBD1 (5 bases). This CDR3 is built from 16 residues. CDR1 MNHEY and CDR2 SMNVEV come from the germline V gene (reference sequence). The V and J ends lost 3 bases and 6 bases respectively, with 15 bases between them.

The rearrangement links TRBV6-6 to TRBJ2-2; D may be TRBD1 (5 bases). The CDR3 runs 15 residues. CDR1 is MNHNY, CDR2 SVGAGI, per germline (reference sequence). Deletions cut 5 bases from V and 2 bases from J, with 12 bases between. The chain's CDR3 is CASSRTLQNTGELFF. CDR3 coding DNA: TGTGCCAGCAGTCGGACACTCCAAAACACCGGGGAGCTGTTTTTT.

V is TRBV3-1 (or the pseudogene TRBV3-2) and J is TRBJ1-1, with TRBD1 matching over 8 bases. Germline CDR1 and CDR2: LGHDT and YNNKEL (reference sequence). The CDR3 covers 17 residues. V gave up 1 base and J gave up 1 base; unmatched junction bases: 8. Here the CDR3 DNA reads TGTGCCAGCAGCCAAGGGGCCGGGACAGGACGGAACACTGAAGCTTTCTTT. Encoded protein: CASSQGAGTGRNTEAFF.

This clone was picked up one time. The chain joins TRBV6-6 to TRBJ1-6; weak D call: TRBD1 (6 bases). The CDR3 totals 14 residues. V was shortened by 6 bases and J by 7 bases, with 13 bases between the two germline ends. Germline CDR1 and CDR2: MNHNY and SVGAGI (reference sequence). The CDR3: CASSLGQLNSPLHF. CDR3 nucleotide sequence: TGTGCCAGCAGCCTCGGACAGCTAAATTCACCCCTCCACTTT.

CDR3 nucleotide sequence: TGTGCCAGCAGCTCGGGAGAGACCCAGTACTTC. It codes for CASSSGETQYF. This chain connects TRBV7-9 to TRBJ2-5; the D is unclear. Trimming stripped 4 bases from V and 4 bases from J, with 4 bases between. Germline V gene sequence: CDR1 SEHNR, CDR2 FQNEAQ (reference sequence). The length of the CDR3 is 11 residues.

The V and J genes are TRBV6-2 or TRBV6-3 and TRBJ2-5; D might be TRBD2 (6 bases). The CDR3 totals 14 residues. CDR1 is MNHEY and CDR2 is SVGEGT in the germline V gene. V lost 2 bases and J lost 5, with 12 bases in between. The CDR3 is CASSYGTRRETQYF. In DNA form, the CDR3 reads TGTGCCAGCAGTTACGGGACTCGCAGGGAGACCCAGTACTTC.

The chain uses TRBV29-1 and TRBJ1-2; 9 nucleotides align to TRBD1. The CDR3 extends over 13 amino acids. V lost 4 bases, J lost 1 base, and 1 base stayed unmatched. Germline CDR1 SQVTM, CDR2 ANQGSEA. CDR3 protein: CSVGQGGNYGYTF. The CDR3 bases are TGCAGCGTTGGACAGGGGGGTAACTATGGCTACACCTTC.

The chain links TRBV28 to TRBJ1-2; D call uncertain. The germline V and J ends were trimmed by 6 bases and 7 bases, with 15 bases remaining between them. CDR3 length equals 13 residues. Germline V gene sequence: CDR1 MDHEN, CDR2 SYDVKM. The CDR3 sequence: CASSSFRERGYTF. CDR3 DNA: TGTGCCAGCAGCTCATTTAGGGAGCGTGGCTACACCTTC.

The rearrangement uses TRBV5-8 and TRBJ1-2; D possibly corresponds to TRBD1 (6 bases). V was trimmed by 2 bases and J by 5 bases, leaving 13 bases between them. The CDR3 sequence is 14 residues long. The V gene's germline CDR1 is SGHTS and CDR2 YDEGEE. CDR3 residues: CASSFGGPSYGYTF. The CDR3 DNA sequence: TGTGCCAGCAGCTTCGGGGGGCCCTCTTATGGCTACACCTTC.

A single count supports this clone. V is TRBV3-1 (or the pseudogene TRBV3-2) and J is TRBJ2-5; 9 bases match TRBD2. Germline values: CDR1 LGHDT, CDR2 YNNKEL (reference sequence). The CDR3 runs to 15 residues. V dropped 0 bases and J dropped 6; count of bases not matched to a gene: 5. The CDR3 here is CASSQDVGTSKTQYF. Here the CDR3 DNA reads TGTGCCAGCAGCCAAGATGTCGGGACTAGCAAGACCCAGTACTTC.

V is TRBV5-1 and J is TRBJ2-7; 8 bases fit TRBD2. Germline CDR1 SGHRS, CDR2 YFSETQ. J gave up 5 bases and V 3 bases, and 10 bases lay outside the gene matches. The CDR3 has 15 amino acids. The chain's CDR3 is CASSSHGLAGDEQYF. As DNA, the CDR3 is TGCGCCAGCAGCTCCCATGGACTAGCCGGGGACGAGCAGTACTTC.

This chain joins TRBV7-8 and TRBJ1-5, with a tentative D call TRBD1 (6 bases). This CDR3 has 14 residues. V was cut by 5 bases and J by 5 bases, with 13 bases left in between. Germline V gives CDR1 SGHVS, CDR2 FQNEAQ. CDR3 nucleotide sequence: TGTGCCAGCAGCCGGGACACCCGCGATCAGCCCCAGCATTTT. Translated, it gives CASSRDTRDQPQHF.

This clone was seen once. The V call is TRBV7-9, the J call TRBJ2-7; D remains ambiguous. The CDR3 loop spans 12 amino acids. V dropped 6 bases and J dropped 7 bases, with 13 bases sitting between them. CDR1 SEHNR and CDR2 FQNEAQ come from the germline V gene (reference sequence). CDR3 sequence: CASSATAGEQYF. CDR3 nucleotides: TGTGCCAGCAGTGCGACCGCCGGGGAGCAGTACTTC.

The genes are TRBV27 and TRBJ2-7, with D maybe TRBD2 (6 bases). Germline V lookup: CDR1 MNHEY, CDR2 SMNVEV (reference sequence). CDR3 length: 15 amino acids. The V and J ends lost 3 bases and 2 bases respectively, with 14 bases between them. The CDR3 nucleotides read TGTGCCAGCAGTTTTTCGCGGGGTGGTCCCTACGAGCAGTACTTC. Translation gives CASSFSRGGPYEQYF.

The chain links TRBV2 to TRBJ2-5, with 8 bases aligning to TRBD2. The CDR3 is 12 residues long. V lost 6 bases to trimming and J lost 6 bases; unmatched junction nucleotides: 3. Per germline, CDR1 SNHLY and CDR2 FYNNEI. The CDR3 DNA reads TGTGCCAGCAGGGGACTAGATAAGACCCAGTACTTC. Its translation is CASRGLDKTQYF.

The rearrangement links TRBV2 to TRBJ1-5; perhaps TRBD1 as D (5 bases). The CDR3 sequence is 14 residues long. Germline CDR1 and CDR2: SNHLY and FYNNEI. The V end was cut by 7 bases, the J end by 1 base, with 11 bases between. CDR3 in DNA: TGTGCCAGCACCAGGGTTTTAAGCAATCAGCCCCAGCATTTT. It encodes CASTRVLSNQPQHF.

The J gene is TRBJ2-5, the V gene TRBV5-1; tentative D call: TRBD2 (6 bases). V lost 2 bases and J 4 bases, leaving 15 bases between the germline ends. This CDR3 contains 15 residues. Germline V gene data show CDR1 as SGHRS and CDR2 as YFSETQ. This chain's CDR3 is CASSLNAGRRETQYF. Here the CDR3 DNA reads TGCGCCAGCAGCTTAAATGCGGGGAGACGAGAGACCCAGTACTTC.

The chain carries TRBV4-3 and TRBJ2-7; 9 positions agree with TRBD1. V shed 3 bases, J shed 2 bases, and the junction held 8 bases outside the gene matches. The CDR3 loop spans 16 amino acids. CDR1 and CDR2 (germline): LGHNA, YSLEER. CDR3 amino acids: CASSHSWTGETYEQYF. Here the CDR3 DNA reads TGCGCCAGCAGCCACTCCTGGACAGGGGAAACCTACGAGCAGTACTTC.

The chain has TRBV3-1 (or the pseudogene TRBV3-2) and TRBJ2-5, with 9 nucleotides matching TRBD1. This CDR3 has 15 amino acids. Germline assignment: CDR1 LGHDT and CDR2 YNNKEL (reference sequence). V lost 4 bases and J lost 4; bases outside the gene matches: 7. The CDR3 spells CASSLLGDRVETQYF. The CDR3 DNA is TGTGCCAGCAGCCTCCTAGGGGACAGGGTAGAGACCCAGTACTTC.

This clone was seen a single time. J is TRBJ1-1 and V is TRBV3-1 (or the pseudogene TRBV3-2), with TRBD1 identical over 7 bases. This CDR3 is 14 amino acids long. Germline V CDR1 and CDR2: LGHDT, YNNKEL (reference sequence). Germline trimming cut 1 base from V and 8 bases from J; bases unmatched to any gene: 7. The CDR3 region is CASSQGQGLAEAFF. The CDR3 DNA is TGTGCCAGCAGCCAAGGACAGGGACTGGCAGAAGCTTTCTTT.

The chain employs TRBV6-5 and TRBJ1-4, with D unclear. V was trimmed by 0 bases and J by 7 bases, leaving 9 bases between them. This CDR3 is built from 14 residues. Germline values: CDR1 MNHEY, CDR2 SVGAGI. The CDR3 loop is CASSYSWGGEKLFF. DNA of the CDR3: TGTGCCAGCAGTTACTCCTGGGGAGGTGAAAAACTGTTTTTT.

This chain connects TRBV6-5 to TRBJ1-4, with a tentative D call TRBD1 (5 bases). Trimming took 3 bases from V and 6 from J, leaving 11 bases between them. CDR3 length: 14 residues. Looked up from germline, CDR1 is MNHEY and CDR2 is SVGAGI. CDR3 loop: CASSYRGEDEKLFF. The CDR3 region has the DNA TGTGCCAGCAGTTATCGGGGGGAGGATGAAAAACTGTTTTTT.

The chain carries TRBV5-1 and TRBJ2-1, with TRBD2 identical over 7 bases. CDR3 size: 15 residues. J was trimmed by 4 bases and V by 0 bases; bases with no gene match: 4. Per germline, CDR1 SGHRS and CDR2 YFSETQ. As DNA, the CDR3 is TGCGCCAGCAGCTTGGCGGGGGGACGGTACAATGAGCAGTTCTTC. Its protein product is CASSLAGGRYNEQFF.

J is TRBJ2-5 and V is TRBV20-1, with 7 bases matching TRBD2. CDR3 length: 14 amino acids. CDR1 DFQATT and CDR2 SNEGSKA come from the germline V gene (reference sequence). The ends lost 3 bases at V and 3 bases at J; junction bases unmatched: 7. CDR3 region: CSASSGGGKETQYF. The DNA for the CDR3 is TGCAGTGCTAGTTCCGGCGGGGGTAAAGAGACCCAGTACTTC.